Listed here is a single T cell receptor beta chain. This sample is part of a study of OX40 agonist ivuxolimab in advanced cancers. Study in general: Prior checkpoint blockade (anti-PD-1, anti-PD-L1 or anti-CTLA-4) was permitted; around 40% had it.

This table comes from immunoSEQ multiplex PCR, and its TCRdb copy is limited to in-frame clones, with some not included. The sample has some 70,000 clones, about 85% seen once. The material was CD4+ or CD8+ T cells sorted from blood, obtained in a trial of the OX40 agonist ivuxolimab. The clonotype originates from an adult with an advanced solid tumor such as melanoma, head and neck, liver or kidney cancer.

Here the CDR3 reads CASSEDRRGGTQYF. The CDR3 DNA sequence: TGTGCCAGCAGTGAAGACAGGAGGGGGGGGACCCAGTACTTC. V and J are TRBV6-1 and TRBJ2-5, with a weak D call TRBD2 (7 bases). This CDR3 region has 14 residues. Germline CDR1 MNHNS, CDR2 SASEGT. The V and J ends lost 1 base and 7 bases respectively, with 13 bases between them.